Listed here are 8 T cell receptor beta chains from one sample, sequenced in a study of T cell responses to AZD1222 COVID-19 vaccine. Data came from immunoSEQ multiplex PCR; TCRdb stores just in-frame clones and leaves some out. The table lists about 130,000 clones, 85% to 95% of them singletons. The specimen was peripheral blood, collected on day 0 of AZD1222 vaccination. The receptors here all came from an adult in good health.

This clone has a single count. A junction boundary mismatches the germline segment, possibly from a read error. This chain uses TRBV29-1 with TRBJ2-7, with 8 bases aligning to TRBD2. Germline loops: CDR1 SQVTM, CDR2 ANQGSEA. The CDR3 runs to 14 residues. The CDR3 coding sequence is TGCAGCGTTCAAGAGGTTTTAGCGGGGACCGAGCAGTACTTC. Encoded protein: CSVQEVLAGTEQYF.

This chain's CDR3 is CASGLTDPWDTEAFF. CDR3 in DNA: TGTGCTAGTGGTTTGACAGACCCGTGGGACACTGAAGCTTTCTTT. This rearrangement joins TRBV12-5 to TRBJ1-1; D call uncertain. Germline CDR1 and CDR2: LGHNT and FRNRAP. This CDR3 has 15 amino acids. V dropped 2 bases and J dropped 3 bases, with 13 bases sitting between them.

CDR3 sequence (DNA): TGTGCCAGCAGCTTAGATCGGCAGGGGGCTGGCGCTTTCTTT. Translating gives CASSLDRQGAGAFF. The J gene is TRBJ1-1, the V gene TRBV11-3; 8 bases align to TRBD1. Germline assignment: CDR1 SGHNT and CDR2 YENEEA. The V gene end was trimmed by 0 bases and the J gene end by 11 bases; junction bases not matched to a gene: 8. This CDR3 has 14 amino acids.

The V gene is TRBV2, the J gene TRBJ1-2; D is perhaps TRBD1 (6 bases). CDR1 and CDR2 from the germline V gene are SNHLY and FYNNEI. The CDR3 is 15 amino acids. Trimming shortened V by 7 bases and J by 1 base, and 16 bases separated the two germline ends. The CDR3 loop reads CASNQDSTINYGYTF. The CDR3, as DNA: TGTGCCAGCAACCAGGACAGCACAATTAACTATGGCTACACCTTC.

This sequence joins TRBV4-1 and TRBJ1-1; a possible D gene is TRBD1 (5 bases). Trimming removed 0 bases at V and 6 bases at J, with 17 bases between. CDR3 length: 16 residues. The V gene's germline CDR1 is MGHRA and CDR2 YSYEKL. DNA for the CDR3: TGCGCCAGCAGCCAAGATAAGCGAGATAAAGGGGCTGAAGCTTTCTTT. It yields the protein CASSQDKRDKGAEAFF.

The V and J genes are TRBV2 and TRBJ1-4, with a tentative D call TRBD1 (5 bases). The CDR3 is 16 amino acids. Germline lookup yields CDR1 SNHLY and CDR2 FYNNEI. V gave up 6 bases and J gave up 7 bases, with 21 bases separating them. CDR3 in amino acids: CASSASVWQGSEKLFF. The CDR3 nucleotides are TGTGCCAGCAGCGCCAGTGTATGGCAGGGTTCTGAAAAACTGTTTTTT.

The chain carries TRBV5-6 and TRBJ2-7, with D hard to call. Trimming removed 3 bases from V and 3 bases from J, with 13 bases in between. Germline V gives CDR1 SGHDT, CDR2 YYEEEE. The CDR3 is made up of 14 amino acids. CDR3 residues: CASSSVSTLYEQYF. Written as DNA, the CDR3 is TGTGCCAGCAGCTCCGTTTCAACCCTCTACGAGCAGTACTTC.

This CDR3 reads CASRVGRSNQPQHF. In DNA form, the CDR3 reads TGTGCCAGCAGAGTGGGCCGAAGCAATCAGCCCCAGCATTTT. The chain joins TRBV6-5 to TRBJ1-5; D is undetermined. Per germline, CDR1 MNHEY and CDR2 SVGAGI. Trimming pared 6 bases from V and 1 base from J, leaving 10 bases between. The CDR3 runs to 14 residues.